Presented here are 13 T cell receptor beta chains from one specimen sequenced in a study of blood T cell repertoires in COVID-19. Only in-frame clones appear in the TCRdb table, and some are missing; sequencing was by immunoSEQ multiplex PCR. The sample comprises around 120,000 clones, 87% of which are singletons, and just under 30% rests with the top ten. The sequenced material came from peripheral blood. All receptors derive from a woman aged 65 to 85 with acute or convalescent COVID-19.

The CDR3, as DNA: TGCAGCGTTGAGGTCACCCAGGGGGAGACCCAGTACTTC. Its translation is CSVEVTQGETQYF. The chain couples TRBV29-1 to TRBJ2-5; perhaps TRBD1 as D (6 bases). From germline, CDR1 is SQVTM and CDR2 ANQGSEA. This CDR3 is built from 13 residues. V was clipped by 3 bases and J by 5 bases, with 13 bases between them.

The V gene is TRBV29-1, the J gene TRBJ1-4; D gene unclear. This CDR3 spans 14 amino acids. Germline assignment: CDR1 SQVTM and CDR2 ANQGSEA. Trimming left V 4 bases short and J 2 bases short, with 11 bases between. The CDR3 sequence: CSVGSGSTNEKLFF. The CDR3, as DNA: TGCAGCGTTGGGTCGGGTTCGACTAATGAAAAACTGTTTTTT.

This CDR3 reads CASSFTPGTGRETQYF. CDR3 in DNA: TGTGCCAGCAGCTTTACTCCCGGGACAGGGAGAGAGACCCAGTACTTC. The chain employs TRBV4-2 and TRBJ2-5; 9 bases map to TRBD1. V was pared by 5 bases and J by 4 bases, with 11 bases of the junction left unmatched. Germline V gene data show CDR1 as LGHNA and CDR2 as YNFKEQ. This CDR3 region has 16 residues.

The chain is built from TRBV2 and TRBJ1-1, with D possibly TRBD1 on 6 matching bases. V was pared by 7 bases and J by 9 bases, with 18 bases between. CDR1 and CDR2 (germline): SNHLY, FYNNEI. The CDR3 is made up of 13 amino acids. The CDR3, as DNA: TGTGCCAGCAAAGGGGGGGTCACGGGTAAAGCTTTCTTT. Translating it yields CASKGGVTGKAFF. The entire variable domain, with the rest obtained from reference TRBV2 and TRBJ1-1, is as follows: EPEVTQTPSHQVTQMGQEVILRCVPISNHLYFYWYRQILGQKVEFLVSFYNNEISEKSEIFDDQFSVERPDGSNFTLKIRSTKLEDSAMYFCASKGGVTGKAFFGQGTRLTVV.

The J gene is TRBJ1-1, the V gene TRBV18; TRBD1 matches 8 bases. The CDR3 spans 14 residues. The V gene's germline CDR1 is KGHSH and CDR2 LQKENI. Unmatched junction bases numbered 5, after V lost 5 bases and J lost 3 bases. The CDR3 DNA is TGTGCCAGCTCAAGACAGGGGCGGGACACTGAAGCTTTCTTT. This gives the protein CASSRQGRDTEAFF.

J is TRBJ1-5 and V is TRBV2, with D unresolved. This CDR3 is built from 14 residues. The ends were cut back, 3 bases at V and 2 bases at J, with 8 bases in the middle. Germline CDR1 SNHLY, CDR2 FYNNEI. CDR3 amino acids: CASSDSQGNQPQHF. CDR3 nucleotides: TGTGCCAGCAGTGACAGCCAGGGCAATCAGCCCCAGCATTTT. Supplemented by reference TRBV2 and TRBJ1-5, the full variable domain reads EPEVTQTPSHQVTQMGQEVILRCVPISNHLYFYWYRQILGQKVEFLVSFYNNEISEKSEIFDDQFSVERPDGSNFTLKIRSTKLEDSAMYFCASSDSQGNQPQHFGDGTRLSIL.

V gene TRBV9 combines with J gene TRBJ2-1; 7 bases match TRBD2. The CDR3 loop spans 15 amino acids. Germline V gene lookup returns CDR1 SGDLS and CDR2 YYNGEE. V lost 0 bases, J lost 6 bases, and 6 bases stayed unmatched. CDR3 nucleotide sequence: TGTGCCAGCAGCGTAGGCGGGGGTCAACTCAATGAGCAGTTCTTC. Its protein is CASSVGGGQLNEQFF. Full variable domain (rest looked up from reference TRBV9 and TRBJ2-1): DSGVTQTPKHLITATGQRVTLRCSPRSGDLSVYWYQQSLDQGLQFLIQYYNGEERAKGNILERFSAQQFPDLHSELNLSSLELGDSALYFCASSVGGGQLNEQFFGPGTRLTVL.

The rearrangement uses TRBV3-1 (or the pseudogene TRBV3-2) and TRBJ2-5, with 11 bases fitting TRBD2. The CDR3 has 14 residues. The ends lost 3 bases at V and 5 bases at J; junction bases unmatched: 2. Germline V CDR1 and CDR2: LGHDT, YNNKEL (reference sequence). The CDR3 nucleotides read TGTGCCAGCAGCCAGACTAGCGGGGAGGAGACCCAGTACTTC. This sequence encodes CASSQTSGEETQYF.

This clone was seen a handful of times. The chain combines TRBV12-3 or TRBV12-4 with TRBJ1-5; maybe TRBD1 (5 bases). V lost 8 bases and J lost 6, with 14 bases in between. This CDR3 has 13 amino acids. The CDR3: CASSGEGTQPQHF. The CDR3 coding sequence is TGTGCCAGCTCTGGGGAGGGGACTCAGCCCCAGCATTTT.

This rearrangement joins TRBV28 to TRBJ1-6; 8 bases map to TRBD1. CDR1 MDHEN and CDR2 SYDVKM come from the germline V gene. Trimming took 7 bases from V and 3 from J; bases not matched to a gene: 2. The CDR3 runs to 14 residues. CDR3 loop: CASTTGGYNSPLHF. The DNA of the CDR3 is TGTGCCAGCACCACAGGGGGCTATAATTCACCCCTCCACTTT.

V gene TRBV30 combines with J gene TRBJ1-1; weak D call: TRBD1 (6 bases). There are 14 residues in the CDR3. The V gene's germline CDR1 is GTSNPN and CDR2 SVGIG (reference sequence). V lost 0 bases and J lost 10, with 18 bases in between. CDR3: CAWSVLDGRGVAFF. CDR3 DNA: TGTGCCTGGAGTGTATTAGATGGCAGGGGCGTAGCTTTCTTT.

The rearrangement joins TRBV11-2 to TRBJ2-5; a possible D gene is TRBD2 (6 bases). The V and J ends lost 2 bases and 4 bases respectively, with 14 bases between them. Germline lookup yields CDR1 SGHAT and CDR2 FQNNGV. This CDR3 region has 15 residues. CDR3 DNA sequence: TGTGCCAGCAGCTTATGGGGCGGGACCACAGAGACCCAGTACTTC. Amino acids: CASSLWGGTTETQYF.

The CDR3 reads CASSSGELGYGYTF. The CDR3 DNA is TGTGCCAGTAGTTCAGGGGAGCTTGGCTATGGCTACACCTTC. This chain connects TRBV19 to TRBJ1-2; D perhaps matches TRBD1 (6 bases). CDR3 length: 14 amino acids. Germline CDR1 is LNHDA and CDR2 is SQIVND (reference sequence). Trimming stripped 5 bases from V and 4 bases from J, with 14 bases between.